The clone carrying this T cell receptor (beta chain) was picked up many times. Its antigen is unknown. This sample was included in a study of HIV-infected patients and healthy controls. Study-level points and caveats: In healthy controls, MAIT alpha CDR3s were common; in HIV+ repertoires, severely depleted.

Reverse transcription used approximately 500 ng RNA and constant-region primers for alpha and beta. Alpha and beta chain libraries were made separately by chain-specific third strand synthesis with multiplexing indices. TCRdb reprocessed the 5' RACE reads with MiXCR, giving one entry per CDR3 protein. Of 15,000 to 18,000 distinct CDR3 sequences listed, roughly 7.6% are singletons. Whole blood was used without fractionation, so all unsorted peripheral T cells were included. The CDR3 runs to 15 residues. The germline gives CDR1 SGHAT, CDR2 FQNNGV. V was clipped by 5 bases and J by 1 base, with 14 bases between them.

Sequencing was carried out using blood. The sequence derives from an adult in good health. This sequence joins TRBV11-2 and TRBJ1-1, with D perhaps TRBD1 (5 bases). The CDR3 protein is CASSRPRGKNTEAFF. In nucleotides, the CDR3 is TGTGCCAGCAGCCGTCCGAGGGGAAAGAACACTGAAGCTTTCTTT. The full variable domain, in which reference TRBV11-2 and TRBJ1-1 provide the parts outside the CDR3, is EAGVAQSPRYKIIEKRQSVAFWCNPISGHATLYWYQQILGQGPKLLIQFQNNGVVDDSQLPKDRFSAERLKGVDSTLKIQPAKLEDSAVYLCASSRPRGKNTEAFFGQGTRLTVV.